This T cell receptor beta chain was identified during a study of cytomegalovirus exposure and HLA in healthy donors. Trimming removed 6 bases from V and 4 bases from J; junction bases left unmatched: 5. Germline lookup yields CDR1 MNHEY and CDR2 SMNVEV (reference sequence). The CDR3 length is 14 residues. Sequencing used immunoSEQ multiplex PCR; TCRdb keeps in-frame clones, though not all of them. The profile shows a few hundred thousand clones, about nine tenths of them singletons. Study results and caveats: According to the study, around 180 TCR beta chains were cytomegalovirus-associated. Subsequent analysis revealed that first-cohort TCR clusters tended to co-occur in the roughly 120 validation repertoires.

A remark on this clone: Antigen unknown.

A roughly 120-subject validation cohort, separate from the approximately 610-subject first cohort, supplied the donors. The genes are TRBV27 and TRBJ2-7; 11 nucleotides match TRBD2. The specimen was PBMCs. The clonotype was recovered from a young woman in good health and CMV-seronegative. The CDR3 coding sequence is TGTGCCAGCAGGCAACTAGCGGGAGTGTACGAGCAGTACTTC. As protein: CASRQLAGVYEQYF.